This TCR beta chain was retrieved from a study of cytomegalovirus exposure and HLA in healthy donors. Study conclusions and caveats: The study flagged roughly 160 TCR beta chains as cytomegalovirus-associated. As a later analysis revealed, most CMV-associated TCR beta chains appeared HLA-restricted.

The germline gives CDR1 MNHNS, CDR2 SASEGT. The CDR3 has 12 amino acids. V was trimmed by 6 bases and J by 5 bases, leaving 10 bases between them. The PCR used 60 Vbeta and 13 Jbeta primers. Clones were read by immunoSEQ multiplex PCR, and TCRdb kept only the in-frame ones, dropping some. The sample has roughly 100,000 clones; around 60% are singletons. Concerning this clone itself: Its antigen is undetermined.

This chain uses TRBV6-1 with TRBJ1-2, with D uncertain. This clonotype was obtained from a woman between 45 and 65 years old in good health and CMV-seronegative. The sample comprised PBMCs. CDR3 protein: CASSAGEYGYTF. Here the CDR3 DNA reads TGTGCCAGCAGCGCCGGGGAATATGGCTACACCTTC.